This is a list of T cell receptor beta chains from one sample in a study of blood T cells in healthy people across ages. One entry per CDR3 protein, called by TCRdb with MiXCR from the 5' RACE reads. The table lists approximately 600,000 distinct CDR3 sequences, 58% of them singletons, with over 35% in the top ten. Specimen: blood. The receptor source for this set is a man aged 55-75 years in good health. Each CDR3 is given with its conserved first and last residue. A D gene is named only where the DNA matches it firmly. Clone size appears in some rows only: once, few, many, or a class for an expanded clone.

TRBV7-2	TRBJ2-4	-	-	CASTPWRNIQYF	TGTGCCAGCACCCCTTGGAGAAACATTCAGTACTTC
TRBV27	TRBJ2-3	-	-	CASTPSGGDTQYF	TGTGCCAGCACCCCGAGTGGGGGCGATACGCAGTATTTT
TRBV6-5	TRBJ2-6	-	TRBD1	CASSSSTGGNSGANVLTF	TGTGCCAGCAGTTCCTCGACAGGGGGTAACTCTGGGGCCAACGTCCTGACTTTC
TRBV28	TRBJ2-5	-	TRBD1	CASSSLRDRQETQYF	TGTGCCAGCAGTTCTTTGAGGGACAGACAAGAGACCCAGTACTTC
TRBV6-2/TRBV6-3	TRBJ1-2	many	-	CASSYNSRTFGGADYGYTF	TGTGCCAGCAGTTACAACTCACGAACTTTTGGCGGGGCTGACTATGGCTACACCTTC
TRBV11-3	TRBJ2-5	-	TRBD1	CASSRGNRGPQETQYF	TGTGCCAGCAGCCGGGGAAACAGGGGCCCACAAGAGACCCAGTACTTC
TRBV7-2	TRBJ2-2	-	TRBD2	CVSSYTSGTRSGELFF	TGTGTCAGCAGCTATACATCCGGGACTAGGTCCGGGGAGCTGTTTTTT
TRBV10-3	TRBJ2-3	-	-	CAIRGGDRADTQYF	TGTGCCATCCGGGGGGGAGACAGGGCTGATACGCAGTATTTT
TRBV20-1	TRBJ2-1	many	-	CSASTANEQFF	TGCAGTGCTAGCACCGCCAATGAGCAGTTCTTC
TRBV29-1	TRBJ2-5	once	-	CSVGSQTQYF	TGCAGCGTTGGTAGCCAGACCCAGTACTTC
TRBV5-6	TRBJ2-1	-	-	CASSAPGFQDNEQFF	TGTGCCAGCAGCGCCCCCGGGTTTCAGGACAATGAGCAGTTCTTC
TRBV11-2	TRBJ2-1	few	-	CASSLDPEDHNEQFF	TGTGCCAGCAGCTTAGATCCCGAGGACCACAATGAGCAGTTCTTC
TRBV5-1	TRBJ2-7	-	TRBD1	CASSSYRGALYEQYF	TGCGCCAGCAGCTCCTACAGGGGGGCCCTTTACGAGCAGTACTTC
TRBV6-2/TRBV6-3	TRBJ2-1	once	TRBD2	CASSQGGAGGNEQFF	TGTGCCAGCAGCCAAGGAGGAGCGGGGGGGAATGAGCAGTTCTTC
TRBV4-2	TRBJ2-7	-	TRBD2	CASSQDWDYPGEQYF	TGTGCCAGCAGCCAAGATTGGGACTATCCTGGCGAGCAGTACTTC
TRBV5-1	TRBJ2-5	-	-	CASSPPVGSRETQYF	TGCGCCAGCAGCCCGCCGGTTGGTAGCCGAGAGACCCAGTACTTC
TRBV4-2	TRBJ1-2	-	-	CASSEAGGQTNYGYTF	TGTGCCAGCAGCGAAGCCGGGGGGCAGACTAACTATGGCTACACCTTC
TRBV7-8	TRBJ2-3	once	TRBD1	CASSLGQGMDTQYF	TGTGCCAGCAGCTTGGGACAGGGGATGGATACGCAGTATTTT
TRBV7-9	TRBJ2-1	-	TRBD1	CASSLAGTGVERQFF	TGTGCCAGCAGCTTAGCGGGCACAGGGGTCGAAAGGCAGTTCTTC
TRBV11-3	TRBJ2-1	-	TRBD1	CASSLGGQANEQFF	TGTGCCAGCAGCCTCGGGGGACAGGCAAATGAGCAGTTCTTC
TRBV21-1	TRBJ2-5	few	-	CARGLPLKPGQGAKETQYF	TGTGCCAGGGGGCTGCCGCTCAAACCCGGACAGGGGGCGAAAGAGACCCAGTACTTC
TRBV7-2	TRBJ2-2	-	TRBD2	CASSPRAGLAAFGGELFF	TGTGCCAGCAGCCCTCGAGCGGGACTAGCGGCCTTTGGCGGGGAGCTGTTTTTT
TRBV6-1	TRBJ1-2	-	-	CASSEGRGRSYGYTF	TGTGCCAGCAGTGAAGGTAGAGGCAGGTCCTATGGCTACACCTTC
TRBV28	TRBJ1-5	-	-	CASSLAGAQPQHF	TGTGCCAGCAGTTTAGCAGGGGCTCAGCCCCAGCATTTT
TRBV7-2	TRBJ2-2	-	-	CASSLGEISGELFF	TGTGCCAGCAGCTTAGGGGAAATTTCCGGGGAGCTGTTTTTT
TRBV10-3	TRBJ1-1	few	TRBD1	CAAGQTNTEAFF	TGTGCCGCGGGACAGACGAACACTGAAGCTTTCTTT
TRBV2	TRBJ1-2	-	-	CATGVGYGYTF	TGTGCTACGGGGGTGGGCTATGGCTACACCTTC
TRBV9	TRBJ2-1	-	-	CASSVSVLYNEQFF	TGTGCCAGCAGCGTTAGCGTATTGTACAATGAGCAGTTCTTC
TRBV7-2	TRBJ2-5	-	TRBD2	CASSAGLAGTEQYF	TGTGCCAGCAGCGCCGGACTAGCGGGGACTGAGCAGTACTTC
TRBV5-1	TRBJ2-6	-	-	CASSLVGGPSSGANVLTF	TGCGCCAGCAGCTTGGTGGGGGGACCCAGCTCTGGGGCCAACGTCCTGACTTTC
TRBV28	TRBJ2-3	-	-	CASILGGTDTQYF	TGTGCCAGCATTCTGGGGGGTACAGATACGCAGTATTTT
TRBV6-6	TRBJ2-3	few	-	CASRSLMGTDTQYF	TGTGCCAGCAGATCCCTCATGGGCACAGATACGCAGTATTTT
TRBV3-1	TRBJ2-5	-	TRBD2	CASSQPGLAVYQETQYF	TGTGCCAGCAGCCAACCGGGACTAGCGGTGTACCAAGAGACCCAGTACTTC
TRBV10-2	TRBJ2-5	-	-	CASSGVGYNEQYF	TGCGCCAGCAGTGGGGTCGGATACAATGAGCAGTACTTC
TRBV9	TRBJ2-1	-	-	CASSGGRLHYNEQFF	TGTGCCAGCAGCGGCGGACGGCTTCACTACAATGAGCAGTTCTTC
TRBV29-1	TRBJ1-1	-	-	CSVGGTEAFF	TGCAGCGTTGGTGGCACTGAAGCTTTCTTT
TRBV5-5	TRBJ1-2	few	-	CASSPAQVSLNYGYTF	TGTGCCAGCAGCCCGGCCCAGGTTTCCCTCAACTATGGCTACACCTTC
TRBV4-1	TRBJ2-4	few	-	CASSQGGNKNIQYF	TGCGCCAGCAGCCAAGGAGGGAACAAAAACATTCAGTACTTC
TRBV20-1	TRBJ2-6	-	-	CSARHGANVLTF	TGCAGTGCTAGGCATGGGGCCAACGTCCTGACTTTC
TRBV12-3/TRBV12-4	TRBJ1-6	-	-	CASSGDRLRPLHF	TGTGCCAGCAGTGGGGACCGGCTTCGACCCCTCCACTTT
TRBV10-2	TRBJ2-4	-	-	CASSEGWESIQYF	TGCGCCAGCAGTGAGGGCTGGGAGTCCATTCAGTACTTC
TRBV20-1	TRBJ2-1	-	TRBD1	CSATGQGPYNEQFF	TGCAGTGCTACGGGACAGGGCCCCTACAATGAGCAGTTCTTC
TRBV2	TRBJ2-7	-	TRBD1	CASRWDRENEQYF	TGTGCCAGCAGATGGGACAGGGAAAACGAGCAGTACTTC
TRBV18	TRBJ2-4	-	-	CASSPPGERIQYF	TGTGCCAGCTCACCACCGGGTGAGAGAATTCAGTACTTC
TRBV3-1	TRBJ1-1	-	-	CASSPLQGRTEAFF	TGTGCCAGCAGCCCTCTACAGGGACGAACTGAAGCTTTCTTT
TRBV5-1	TRBJ2-5	-	TRBD1	CASAPTGALEGETQYF	TGCGCCAGCGCCCCGACAGGGGCACTTGAAGGGGAGACCCAGTACTTC
TRBV3-1	TRBJ2-7	-	-	CASSPRQSGGYEQYF	TGTGCCAGCAGCCCAAGACAAAGCGGAGGCTACGAGCAGTACTTC
TRBV29-1	TRBJ1-1	few	TRBD1	CSTHRGSGTEAFF	TGCAGCACGCACAGGGGGTCAGGGACTGAAGCTTTCTTT
TRBV5-1	TRBJ2-5	-	-	CASSGDAQETQYF	TGCGCCAGCAGCGGGGATGCCCAAGAGACCCAGTACTTC
TRBV5-1	TRBJ2-5	-	-	CASSLGGASLQETQYF	TGCGCCAGCAGCTTGGGAGGGGCCAGCCTTCAAGAGACCCAGTACTTC
TRBV4-2	TRBJ2-5	few	TRBD2	CASSQGLALPGAQYF	TGTGCCAGCAGCCAAGGACTAGCGCTCCCCGGGGCCCAGTACTTC
TRBV4-1	TRBJ1-4	many	TRBD1	CASSQVGTGFEKLFF	TGCGCCAGCAGCCAAGTGGGGACAGGGTTCGAAAAACTGTTTTTT
TRBV27	TRBJ2-7	-	TRBD2	CASSLGAGETYEQYF	TGTGCCAGCAGTTTGGGAGCGGGGGAAACCTACGAGCAGTACTTC
TRBV10-3	TRBJ2-1	few	-	CAISESTGKYNEQFF	TGTGCCATCAGTGAGTCGACAGGAAAATACAATGAGCAGTTCTTC